These 24 T cell receptor beta chains were all obtained from the same sample, sequenced in a study of beta chain features in type 1 diabetes (dated by TCRdb to 2016 to 2018). What the work shows at the level of the full study, not this receptor alone: Type 1 diabetes patients showed a moderate but significant shortening of TCRB CDR3 length in all four CD4+ subsets.

No antigen is known for these receptors. Receptor libraries were prepared by the immunoSEQ multiplex PCR assay. The High Capacity cDNA Reverse Transcription Kit was used to reverse transcribe all of the isolated RNA, meaning that expressed TCRB transcripts were what got sequenced. Here the immuneACCESS table is served through TCRdb, limited to in-frame sequences with V and J called. Missing clones are a known gap in these copies; in checked studies unresolved V genes cover under half, and the rest lacks a known reason. Present in this sample are more than 250,000 clones, roughly a quarter of which were seen just once. Around 0.013% of the sample is taken by the ten largest. Source material: naive CD4+ T cells from blood. The cell subset or site tag for this specimen amounts to: true naive CD4+ T cells. Receptor source: a woman aged 25 to 45 with type 1 diabetes.

The gene calls are TRBV29-1 and TRBJ2-6, with D possibly matching TRBD1 (6 bases). Germline CDR1 SQVTM, CDR2 ANQGSEA. V lost 6 bases and J lost 3, with 9 bases in between. This CDR3 comprises 13 residues. The CDR3 coding sequence is TGCAGCGTGAACAGGGTTGGGGCCAACGTCCTGACTTTC. Its translation is CSVNRVGANVLTF. Complete variable domain (other parts from reference TRBV29-1 and TRBJ2-6): SAVISQKPSRDICQRGTSLTIQCQVDSQVTMMFWYRQQPGQSLTLIATANQGSEATYESGFVIDKFPISRPNLTFSTLTVSNMSPEDSSIYLCSVNRVGANVLTFGAGSRLTVL.

V gene TRBV7-2 combines with J gene TRBJ2-1; D is uncertain. Germline lookup yields CDR1 SGHTA and CDR2 FQGNSA. Between the trimmed V and J ends, which lost 5 bases and 5 bases, there was a span of 10 bases. CDR3 length: 13 amino acids. CDR3 protein: CASSPALHNEQFF. The CDR3 bases are TGTGCCAGCAGCCCAGCGCTCCACAATGAGCAGTTCTTC. Filled out from reference TRBV7-2 and TRBJ2-1, the complete variable domain reads GAGVSQSPSNKVTEKGKDVELRCDPISGHTALYWYRQSLGQGLEFLIYFQGNSAPDKSGLPSDRFSAERTGGSVSTLTIQRTQQEDSAVYLCASSPALHNEQFFGPGTRLTVL.

This clone has more than one count but fewer than ten. The chain recombines TRBV30 with TRBJ2-3; D is uncertain. Germline CDR1 reads GTSNPN; CDR2 reads SVGIG (reference sequence). The CDR3 covers 13 residues. The V end was cut by 0 bases, the J end by 7 bases, with 11 bases between. The CDR3 spells CAWSVGPRYTQYF. The CDR3 bases are TGTGCCTGGAGTGTGGGCCCCCGCTATACGCAGTATTTT.

To note about this clone: Other DNA sequences in the sample encode the same CDR3. J is TRBJ1-1 and V is TRBV19, with 8 bases matching TRBD1. From germline, CDR1 is LNHDA and CDR2 SQIVND (reference sequence). V dropped 5 bases and J dropped 0; count of bases not matched to a gene: 5. This CDR3 comprises 15 residues. CDR3 sequence (DNA): TGTGCCAGTAGTCCGAGACAGGGGATGAACACTGAAGCTTTCTTT. Translation: CASSPRQGMNTEAFF.

This clone showed up just a few times. This chain links TRBV5-4 with TRBJ1-2, with a weak D call TRBD1 (6 bases). The CDR3 extends over 14 amino acids. Germline lookup yields CDR1 SGHNT and CDR2 YYREEE (reference sequence). Trimming shortened V by 5 bases and J by 3 bases, and 14 bases separated the two germline ends. The CDR3 loop reads CASSPQGNDYGYTF. CDR3 sequence (DNA): TGTGCCAGCAGTCCACAGGGTAACGACTATGGCTACACCTTC.

The rearrangement joins TRBV9 to TRBJ2-5; D might be TRBD2 (5 bases). Germline CDR1 is SGDLS and CDR2 is YYNGEE. This CDR3 spans 15 amino acids. With 0 bases removed from V and 0 bases from J, the gap between germline ends came to 9 bases. DNA of the CDR3: TGTGCCAGCAGCGTAGACGGGGAGAACCAAGAGACCCAGTACTTC. Translation gives CASSVDGENQETQYF. The variable domain in full, with the rest retrieved from reference TRBV9 and TRBJ2-5, is DSGVTQTPKHLITATGQRVTLRCSPRSGDLSVYWYQQSLDQGLQFLIQYYNGEERAKGNILERFSAQQFPDLHSELNLSSLELGDSALYFCASSVDGENQETQYFGPGTRLLVL.

This sequence joins TRBV29-1 and TRBJ2-7, with 10 nucleotides matching TRBD1. The CDR3 sequence is 13 residues long. V lost 7 bases and J lost 0; bases outside the gene matches: 3. The germline V gene encodes CDR1 SQVTM and CDR2 ANQGSEA. CDR3 region: CSGRTGGSYEQYF. The CDR3, as DNA: TGCAGCGGCCGGACAGGGGGCTCCTACGAGCAGTACTTC.

CDR3 sequence reads: CASKRTNEKLFF. The CDR3 nucleotides read TGTGCCAGCAAACGGACTAATGAAAAACTGTTTTTT. The chain recombines TRBV13 with TRBJ1-4; no definite D call. Germline V gives CDR1 PRHDT, CDR2 FYEKMQ (reference sequence). The CDR3 covers 12 residues. Trimming stripped 7 bases from V and 2 bases from J, with 5 bases between.

The gene calls are TRBV5-1 and TRBJ2-4, with unresolved D. CDR1 and CDR2 from the germline V gene are SGHRS and YFSETQ. Trimming cost V 2 bases and J 2 bases, with 8 bases left between them. There are 14 residues in the CDR3. This CDR3 reads CASSFYVTKNIQYF. The CDR3 DNA is TGCGCCAGCAGCTTCTATGTGACCAAAAACATTCAGTACTTC.

The chain carries TRBV9 and TRBJ2-1; possible D gene TRBD2, 6 bases. CDR3 size: 14 residues. CDR1 is SGDLS, CDR2 YYNGEE, per germline. Trimming took 4 bases from V and 6 from J, leaving 14 bases between them. The CDR3 DNA is TGTGCCAGCAGCCTCACGACTAGTAGCAATGAGCAGTTCTTC. It specifies CASSLTTSSNEQFF. The full variable domain, with the rest looked up from reference TRBV9 and TRBJ2-1, is DSGVTQTPKHLITATGQRVTLRCSPRSGDLSVYWYQQSLDQGLQFLIQYYNGEERAKGNILERFSAQQFPDLHSELNLSSLELGDSALYFCASSLTTSSNEQFFGPGTRLTVL.

In its sample, this clone was seen a few times. The gene calls are TRBV23-1 and TRBJ1-2, with D perhaps matching TRBD1 (5 bases). TRBV23-1 is an ORF, with its function uncertain. V was pared by 9 bases and J by 7 bases, with 12 bases between. CDR3 length: 11 amino acids. The CDR3 region is CARTGGVGYTF. CDR3 nucleotide sequence: TGCGCCAGGACTGGGGGGGTTGGCTACACCTTC.

The rearrangement links TRBV27 to TRBJ1-1; D might be TRBD1 (6 bases). The CDR3 sequence is 13 residues long. The V gene lost 4 bases and the J gene lost 2 bases, with 8 bases spanning the gap. Germline CDR1 and CDR2: MNHEY and SMNVEV (reference sequence). CDR3 nucleotides: TGTGCCAGCAGTTCCAGGGGAAACACTGAAGCTTTCTTT. Translating it yields CASSSRGNTEAFF.

The chain combines TRBV30 with TRBJ2-6, with 7 bases that match TRBD1. The CDR3 covers 17 residues. V trimming: 3 bases; J trimming: 0 bases; junction bases outside the gene matches: 8. CDR1 and CDR2 (germline): GTSNPN, SVGIG (reference sequence). This CDR3 is CAWSWDRLSSGANVLTF. CDR3 nucleotide sequence: TGTGCCTGGAGCTGGGACAGATTGAGCTCTGGGGCCAACGTCCTGACTTTC. Filled out from reference TRBV30 and TRBJ2-6, the complete variable domain reads SQTIHQWPATLVQPVGSPLSLECTVEGTSNPNLYWYRQAAGRGLQLLFYSVGIGQISSEVPQNLSASRPQDRQFILSSKKLLLSDSGFYLCAWSWDRLSSGANVLTFGAGSRLTVL.

This clone was seen more than once but under ten times. The chain links TRBV30 to TRBJ1-1; 10 nucleotides align to TRBD1. The CDR3 length is 12 residues. Germline V gene sequence: CDR1 GTSNPN, CDR2 SVGIG (reference sequence). Losses at the gene ends were 8 bases for V and 5 bases for J; bases not matched to a gene: 5. CDR3 sequence reads: CAGDRGGTEAFF. Written as DNA, the CDR3 is TGTGCCGGGGACAGGGGAGGGACTGAAGCTTTCTTT.

This clone was detected only a few times. This chain uses TRBV2 with TRBJ2-7; possibly TRBD1 for D (6 bases). The V end was cut by 8 bases, the J end by 6 bases, with 8 bases between. Germline CDR1 is SNHLY and CDR2 is FYNNEI. The CDR3 consists of 10 residues. The CDR3 region has the DNA TGTGCCAGCGGCAGGGGCGAGCAGTACTTC. This encodes CASGRGEQYF.

This clone was observed a few times. This chain joins TRBV10-3 and TRBJ2-1, with TRBD2 identical over 9 bases. The CDR3 covers 15 residues. Germline lookup yields CDR1 ENHRY and CDR2 SYGVKD. The junction had 4 bases not matched to a gene; V was cut back by 6 bases and J by 1 base. The CDR3 nucleotides are TGTGCCATCAGATTGACTAGCGGATCCTACAATGAGCAGTTCTTC. It translates to CAIRLTSGSYNEQFF.

The chain couples TRBV4-1 to TRBJ2-7; 9 bases agree with TRBD1. V lost 8 bases, J lost 1 base, and 6 bases stayed unmatched. Germline lookup yields CDR1 MGHRA and CDR2 YSYEKL. The CDR3 has 14 residues. The chain's CDR3 is CASGRDRVSYEQYF. For the CDR3, the DNA is TGCGCCAGCGGCCGGGACAGGGTGTCCTACGAGCAGTACTTC.

There are a few counts of this clone. The V and J genes are TRBV11-2 and TRBJ2-1; no clear D gene. Looked up from germline, CDR1 is SGHAT and CDR2 is FQNNGV. V was trimmed by 5 bases and J by 6 bases, leaving 8 bases between them. The CDR3 runs to 12 residues. CDR3 protein: CASSPRFNEQFF. The CDR3 bases are TGTGCCAGCAGCCCGAGATTCAATGAGCAGTTCTTC.

This clone was observed a handful of times. This chain joins TRBV28 and TRBJ2-3, with D uncertain. V lost 1 base to trimming and J lost 5 bases, with 7 bases between them. Germline-derived CDR1 and CDR2 are MDHEN and SYDVKM. The CDR3 is 13 residues long. The CDR3 here is CASSLYEQDTQYF. The CDR3 region has the DNA TGTGCCAGCAGTTTATACGAGCAAGATACGCAGTATTTT.

This clone was counted only a few times. J is TRBJ1-2 and V is TRBV29-1, with 8 nucleotides matching TRBD1. Germline assignment: CDR1 SQVTM and CDR2 ANQGSEA. V lost 3 bases, J lost 6 bases, and 9 bases stayed unmatched. This CDR3 comprises 14 residues. In DNA, the CDR3 is TGCAGCGTTGACAGGGGGCATCGGGTGGATGGCTACACCTTC. Its translation: CSVDRGHRVDGYTF.

The rearrangement links TRBV29-1 to TRBJ2-1; possibly TRBD1 for D (6 bases). Trimming shortened V by 2 bases and J by 0 bases, and 11 bases separated the two germline ends. Germline loops: CDR1 SQVTM, CDR2 ANQGSEA. There are 15 residues in the CDR3. CDR3 loop: CSVEQGQSSYNEQFF. The DNA of the CDR3 is TGCAGCGTTGAACAGGGGCAGAGCTCCTACAATGAGCAGTTCTTC.

The rearrangement links TRBV7-2 to TRBJ1-1; a weak D match, TRBD1 (5 bases). There are 14 residues in the CDR3. CDR1 and CDR2 from the germline V gene are SGHTA and FQGNSA. V lost 5 bases and J 1 base, leaving 11 bases between the germline ends. The CDR3: CASSADGGNTEAFF. CDR3 DNA: TGTGCCAGCAGCGCTGACGGGGGGAACACTGAAGCTTTCTTT.

This clone was observed a few times. The genes are TRBV7-8 and TRBJ2-5, with TRBD1 matching 7 bases. The germline V gene encodes CDR1 SGHVS and CDR2 FQNEAQ. The trim removed 3 bases at V and 3 bases at J, leaving 1 base unmatched. The length of the CDR3 is 13 residues. The CDR3 DNA follows: TGTGCCAGCAGCTTGGGACAGAAAGAGACCCAGTACTTC. Amino acids: CASSLGQKETQYF.

The rearrangement links TRBV7-9 to TRBJ2-5; 7 bases match TRBD1. The CDR3 extends over 14 amino acids. Germline V gives CDR1 SEHNR, CDR2 FQNEAQ (reference sequence). Trimming at V came to 6 bases and at J to 5 bases, leaving 9 bases not matched to a gene. CDR3 sequence: CASSYDRVKETQYF. The CDR3 DNA reads as TGTGCCAGCAGTTACGACAGGGTGAAGGAGACCCAGTACTTC.